This T cell receptor beta chain derives from a study of beta chain features in type 1 diabetes. Via the markers CD45RO/CCR7/CD25/CD127/CD95/CD27, stem cell-like memory, regulatory, central memory and naive CD4+ cells were sorted. V dropped 0 bases and J dropped 8 bases, with 13 bases sitting between them. Per germline, CDR1 MNHNY and CDR2 SVGAGI (reference sequence). This CDR3 contains 14 residues. A few counts support this clone. Its antigen is unidentified. The study's findings and limits: Insertions were fewer and deletions more numerous at VDJ junctions in type 1 diabetes patients. Moderate yet significant TCRB CDR3 shortening was seen in Type 1 diabetes patients in all four CD4+ subsets.

Every bit of the isolated RNA underwent reverse transcription, so sequencing read expressed TCRB transcripts. TCRdb keeps only in-frame clones here, not all; method: immunoSEQ multiplex PCR. The sample records a few hundred thousand clones, roughly 17% being singletons. The rearrangement links TRBV6-6 to TRBJ1-2, with a possible D match to TRBD1 (5 bases). This TCR derives from a young man with type 1 diabetes. Material: naive CD4+ T cells from blood. This CDR3 is CASSYSRDRAGYTF. The CDR3 nucleotides read TGTGCCAGCAGTTACTCGAGGGACCGCGCAGGCTACACCTTC.